Below, one TCR beta chain is given with its context. Its antigen is still unknown. This sample is drawn from a study of Ad26.COV2.S vaccination and SARS-CoV-2 variants. Background on the study: By the intramuscular route, Ad26.COV2.S was given once, or twice 56 days apart.

The treatment denotes: 15 to 20 received Ad26.COV2.S at low or high dose, single or two shots; 5 received placebo; per-sample allocation not given. The investigators took samples on day 63 after the first vaccine or placebo injection. Donor was an adult aged 18-55 years in Boston. Libraries were prepared by immunoSEQ multiplex PCR; TCRdb keeps only in-frame clonotypes and omits some of them. The sample has about 400,000 clones; approximately 90% are singletons. With 8 bases clipped from V and 6 bases from J, the junction kept 4 bases outside the gene matches. The CDR3 is 11 amino acids. Points from the study as a whole: TCR breadth and depth analyses may have underestimated total T cell responses.

This receptor was identified in a person between 18 and 65 years old who received the Ad26.COV2.S COVID-19 vaccine or a placebo. The sequencing here drew on peripheral blood, taken in a trial of Ad26.COV2.S vaccine versus placebo. The chain recombines TRBV6-7 with TRBJ2-7, with 7 bases fitting TRBD1. TRBV6-7 is reported as an ORF; its role is uncertain. CDR3 DNA: TGTGCCAGCGACAGGGTCTGCGAGCAGTACTTC. This translates into CASDRVCEQYF.